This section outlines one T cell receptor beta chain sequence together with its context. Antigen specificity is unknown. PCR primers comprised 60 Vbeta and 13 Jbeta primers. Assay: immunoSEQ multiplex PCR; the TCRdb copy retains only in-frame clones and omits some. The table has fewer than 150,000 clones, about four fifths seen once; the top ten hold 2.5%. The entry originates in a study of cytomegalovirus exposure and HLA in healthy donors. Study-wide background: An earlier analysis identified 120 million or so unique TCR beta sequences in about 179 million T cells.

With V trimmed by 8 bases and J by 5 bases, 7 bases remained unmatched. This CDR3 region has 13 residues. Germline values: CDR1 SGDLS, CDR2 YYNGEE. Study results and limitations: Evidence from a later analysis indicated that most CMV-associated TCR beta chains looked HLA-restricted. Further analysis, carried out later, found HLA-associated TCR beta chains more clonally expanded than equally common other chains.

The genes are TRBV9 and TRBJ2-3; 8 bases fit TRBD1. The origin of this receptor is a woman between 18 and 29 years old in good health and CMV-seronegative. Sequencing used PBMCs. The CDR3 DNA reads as TGTGCCAGTTGCAGGGGGCTTGAAGATACGCAGTATTTT. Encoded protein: CASCRGLEDTQYF.